The 17 T cell receptor beta chains below come from one sample, sequenced in a study of OX40 agonist ivuxolimab in advanced cancers. The assay was immunoSEQ multiplex PCR, and TCRdb's table has in-frame clones only and misses some. The sample consists of approximately 66,000 clones, 75% to 90% of them appearing once. Specimen: CD4+ or CD8+ T cells sorted from blood, collected in a trial of the OX40 agonist ivuxolimab. The source is an adult with an advanced solid tumor such as melanoma, head and neck, liver or kidney cancer.

The rearrangement uses TRBV11-2 and TRBJ2-3; TRBD2 matches 7 bases. The CDR3 spans 17 residues. Looked up from germline, CDR1 is SGHAT and CDR2 is FQNNGV. Trimming removed 5 bases from V and 6 bases from J; junction bases left unmatched: 17. This CDR3 reads CASSPWVGREQVDTQYF. Written as DNA, the CDR3 is TGTGCCAGCAGCCCCTGGGTAGGGAGGGAGCAGGTGGATACGCAGTATTTT. The whole variable domain, filled in from reference TRBV11-2 and TRBJ2-3, reads EAGVAQSPRYKIIEKRQSVAFWCNPISGHATLYWYQQILGQGPKLLIQFQNNGVVDDSQLPKDRFSAERLKGVDSTLKIQPAKLEDSAVYLCASSPWVGREQVDTQYFGPGTRLTVL.

The chain links TRBV7-9 to TRBJ2-1, with 13 bases matching TRBD2. Per germline, CDR1 SEHNR and CDR2 FQNEAQ (reference sequence). V gave up 1 base and J gave up 4 bases; unmatched junction bases: 4. The CDR3 is made up of 17 amino acids. The CDR3 coding sequence is TGTGCCAGCAGCTTAGGGCCACTAGCGGGAGGGTACAATGAGCAGTTCTTC. Protein: CASSLGPLAGGYNEQFF.

The rearrangement links TRBV19 to TRBJ2-1; 13 bases are shared with TRBD2. CDR1 LNHDA and CDR2 SQIVND come from the germline V gene (reference sequence). This CDR3 is built from 18 residues. J lost 6 bases, V lost 5 bases, and 13 bases had no gene match. The CDR3 nucleotides are TGTGCCAGTAGTCCTCGTGCCCCACTAGCGGGGGGGGGCAATGAGCAGTTCTTC. Translating gives CASSPRAPLAGGGNEQFF.

This sequence joins TRBV7-7 and TRBJ2-5; D remains unclear. CDR1 SSHAT and CDR2 FNYEAQ come from the germline V gene (reference sequence). The CDR3 consists of 14 residues. V was pared by 0 bases and J by 5 bases, with 10 bases between. The CDR3: CASSLAGPRETQYF. CDR3 in DNA: TGTGCCAGCAGCTTAGCAGGGCCGCGTGAGACCCAGTACTTC.

CDR3 protein: CASSQDTGGGNEQYF. Here the CDR3 DNA reads TGCGCCAGCAGCCAGGATACAGGGGGCGGGAACGAGCAGTACTTC. V usage is TRBV4-3 and J usage is TRBJ2-7; 9 bases are a match to TRBD1. Trimming cost V 3 bases and J 5 bases; bases outside gene matches: 8. CDR1 and CDR2 from the germline V gene are LGHNA and YSLEER. This CDR3 has 15 amino acids.

The chain links TRBV6-1 to TRBJ1-2; maybe TRBD1 (5 bases). This CDR3 region has 14 residues. Germline-derived CDR1 and CDR2 are MNHNS and SASEGT. Trimming left V 3 bases short and J 0 bases short, with 8 bases between. In nucleotides, the CDR3 is TGTGCCAGCAGTGACGGGGGGACTAACTATGGCTACACCTTC. Amino acids: CASSDGGTNYGYTF.

The rearrangement links TRBV10-3 to TRBJ1-1; tentative D call: TRBD1 (5 bases). V was shortened by 6 bases and J by 0 bases, with 14 bases between the two germline ends. There are 15 residues in the CDR3. Germline V gives CDR1 ENHRY, CDR2 SYGVKD. Here the CDR3 DNA reads TGTGCCATCAGGGGGGGACGGGGGTTGAACACTGAAGCTTTCTTT. Translation: CAIRGGRGLNTEAFF.

This chain uses TRBV11-3 with TRBJ2-7; no reliable D call. Trimming removed 0 bases at V and 5 bases at J, with 2 bases between. The CDR3 length is 11 residues. The germline V gene encodes CDR1 SGHNT and CDR2 YENEEA. The CDR3 loop is CASSLDHEQYF. The CDR3 coding sequence is TGTGCCAGCAGCTTAGACCACGAGCAGTACTTC.

The gene calls are TRBV5-5 and TRBJ1-2; D is uncertain. Trimming took off 0 bases at V and 4 bases at J, with 10 bases between the two ends. This CDR3 region has 14 residues. Germline lookup yields CDR1 SGHKS and CDR2 YYEKEE (reference sequence). For the CDR3, the DNA is TGTGCCAGCAGCTTGGGGTGGCCCAGCTATGGCTACACCTTC. Encoded protein: CASSLGWPSYGYTF. Using reference TRBV5-5 and TRBJ1-2 for the parts outside the CDR3, the full variable domain is DAGVTQSPTHLIKTRGQQVTLRCSPISGHKSVSWYQQVLGQGPQFIFQYYEKEERGRGNFPDRFSARQFPNYSSELNVNALLLGDSALYLCASSLGWPSYGYTFGSGTRLTVV.

V and J are TRBV11-2 and TRBJ2-5; D remains unclear. Trimming took off 6 bases at V and 1 base at J, with 3 bases between the two ends. The V gene's germline CDR1 is SGHAT and CDR2 FQNNGV. This CDR3 contains 11 residues. This CDR3 is CASSPQETQYF. The CDR3 bases are TGTGCCAGCAGTCCCCAAGAGACCCAGTACTTC. Full variable domain (outside the CDR3, taken from reference TRBV11-2 and TRBJ2-5): EAGVAQSPRYKIIEKRQSVAFWCNPISGHATLYWYQQILGQGPKLLIQFQNNGVVDDSQLPKDRFSAERLKGVDSTLKIQPAKLEDSAVYLCASSPQETQYFGPGTRLLVL.

The chain employs TRBV6-4 and TRBJ1-2; D is perhaps TRBD1 (6 bases). V was cut by 3 bases and J by 7 bases, with 21 bases left in between. Germline V gene lookup returns CDR1 MRHNA and CDR2 SNTAGT. The CDR3 totals 16 residues. The CDR3 DNA sequence: TGTGCCAGCAGTGATATTGGGACCGGGACACGGGGTGGCTACACCTTC. Protein: CASSDIGTGTRGGYTF.

This clone has a single count. The chain joins TRBV6-5 to TRBJ2-1; no reliable D call. Looked up from germline, CDR1 is MNHEY and CDR2 is SVGAGI. Deletions cut 0 bases from V and 4 bases from J, with 10 bases between. This CDR3 region has 15 residues. DNA for the CDR3: TGTGCCAGCAGTTACTCACCACGTGGGTACAATGAGCAGTTCTTC. Its translation is CASSYSPRGYNEQFF.

CDR3 sequence reads: CASSEVAGDGYTF. DNA of the CDR3: TGTGCCAGCAGTGAAGTAGCAGGGGATGGCTACACCTTC. The chain uses TRBV6-1 and TRBJ1-2, with D maybe TRBD1 (6 bases). Between the trimmed V and J ends, which lost 1 base and 6 bases, there was a span of 9 bases. Germline values: CDR1 MNHNS, CDR2 SASEGT. The CDR3 is 13 residues long.

The rearrangement links TRBV5-1 to TRBJ2-7; TRBD2 agrees at 7 bases. The CDR3 is 14 residues long. Per germline, CDR1 SGHRS and CDR2 YFSETQ. The J segment lost 4 bases and the V segment lost 1 base, leaving 5 bases of the junction unmatched. In nucleotides, the CDR3 is TGCGCCAGCAGCTTGATCGGGGAGGGTTACGAGCAGTACTTC. Translated, it gives CASSLIGEGYEQYF.

V and J are TRBV11-2 and TRBJ2-7; possible D gene TRBD1, 6 bases. The CDR3 length is 14 residues. Trimming removed 2 bases from V and 2 bases from J, with 10 bases in between. Per the germline V gene, CDR1 is SGHAT and CDR2 is FQNNGV. The CDR3 DNA reads as TGTGCCAGCAGCTTATCAGGGGCTACCTACGAGCAGTACTTC. Its translation is CASSLSGATYEQYF.

The chain is built from TRBV5-1 and TRBJ2-5, with D possibly matching TRBD1 (5 bases). Germline V gene data show CDR1 as SGHRS and CDR2 as YFSETQ. Trimming stripped 3 bases from V and 2 bases from J, with 14 bases between. The CDR3 extends over 15 amino acids. Here the CDR3 reads CASSWSTGEQETQYF. As DNA, the CDR3 is TGCGCCAGCAGCTGGTCTACAGGAGAACAAGAGACCCAGTACTTC.

This clone was counted a single time. This chain links TRBV7-2 with TRBJ2-7, with 8 nucleotides matching TRBD2. Germline loops: CDR1 SGHTA, CDR2 FQGNSA. After removal of 5 bases from V and 0 bases from J, the junction contained 3 bases not matched to a gene. CDR3 length: 14 amino acids. CDR3 bases: TGTGCCAGCAGCCTCGGGGGGGTCTCCTACGAGCAGTACTTC. It encodes CASSLGGVSYEQYF.